Included here is one TCR beta chain sequence, with context. Its antigen is currently unknown. This CDR3 is built from 16 residues. Libraries were prepared by immunoSEQ multiplex PCR; TCRdb keeps only in-frame clonotypes and omits some of them. The sample lists around 110,000 clones, around 90% occurring once. The data derive from a study of T cell responses to AZD1222 COVID-19 vaccine. Overall study context: Pooling covered second doses at about 4 or about 12 weeks. Regarding the study as a whole: As reported, nearly half of all spike-specific TCRs target variant regions that are unmutated. Donors in the cohort were predominantly white British and more often female, and clonal diversity was possibly underestimated. Scientists sampled the repertoires only once the peak T cell response had passed.

This TCR derives from an adult in good health. The chain links TRBV21-1 to TRBJ2-5. TRBV21-1 constitutes a pseudogene. The material was peripheral blood, obtained on day 0 of AZD1222 vaccination. Here the CDR3 DNA reads TGTGCCAGCAGCAAAGTCCTTGCCTCGGCCCAAGAGACCCAGTACTTC. The encoded protein is CASSKVLASAQETQYF.